The 6 T cell receptor beta chains listed next were all sequenced from one sample in a study of blood T cell repertoires in COVID-19 (dated by TCRdb to the early 2020s). The library was built by means of the immunoSEQ multiplex PCR assay. Not all clones reach the TCRdb copy of this immuneACCESS table, which keeps in-frame sequences only. Checked studies attribute under half of the gap to unresolved V genes and leave the rest unexplained. This sample lists 200,000 to 300,000 clones; over 80% were detected once. 5.5% to 7.5% of the sample is in the top ten clones. The sample consisted of peripheral blood. These receptor sequences come from a woman aged 60 to 75 with active or convalescent COVID-19.

The chain combines TRBV9 with TRBJ2-7, with D maybe TRBD2 (5 bases). V was shortened by 3 bases and J by 5 bases, with 12 bases between the two germline ends. Germline CDR1 SGDLS, CDR2 YYNGEE. The CDR3 sequence is 13 residues long. CDR3 sequence: CASSATMENEQYF. In DNA, the CDR3 is TGTGCCAGCAGCGCGACTATGGAAAACGAGCAGTACTTC.

This chain joins TRBV30 and TRBJ1-1, with D maybe TRBD1 (6 bases). Deletions cut 3 bases from V and 4 bases from J, with 18 bases between. CDR1 and CDR2 (germline): GTSNPN, SVGIG (reference sequence). The CDR3 is made up of 15 amino acids. The DNA of the CDR3 is TGTGCCTGGAGGATAGGGGGGGCCCGGGGCACTGAAGCTTTCTTT. This translates into CAWRIGGARGTEAFF.

The chain uses TRBV11-3 and TRBJ2-7, with TRBD2 matching 14 bases. This CDR3 is built from 15 residues. V lost 5 bases and J lost 6; bases outside the gene matches: 6. Germline V lookup: CDR1 SGHNT, CDR2 YENEEA. The CDR3 spells CASSTGTSGSPEQYF. DNA for the CDR3: TGTGCCAGCAGCACCGGGACTAGCGGGAGCCCCGAGCAGTACTTC. The whole variable domain, filled in from reference TRBV11-3 and TRBJ2-7, reads EAGVVQSPRYKIIEKKQPVAFWCNPISGHNTLYWYLQNLGQGPELLIRYENEEAVDDSQLPKDRFSAERLKGVDSTLKIQPAELGDSAVYLCASSTGTSGSPEQYFGPGTRLTVT.

The chain has TRBV3-1 (or the pseudogene TRBV3-2) and TRBJ2-3; TRBD1 aligns across 7 bases. The CDR3 loop spans 17 amino acids. Germline V lookup: CDR1 LGHDT, CDR2 YNNKEL (reference sequence). V shed 2 bases and J 0 bases; nucleotides not matched to a gene: 8. In DNA, the CDR3 is TGTGCCAGCAGCCAATATTCGACAGGGCTGAGCACAGATACGCAGTATTTT. This gives the protein CASSQYSTGLSTDTQYF.

V is TRBV7-6 and J is TRBJ2-7; D is possibly TRBD1 (6 bases). Germline V gene sequence: CDR1 SGHVS, CDR2 FNYEAQ. V dropped 0 bases and J dropped 5 bases, with 14 bases sitting between them. This CDR3 has 15 residues. CDR3 DNA sequence: TGTGCCAGCAGCTTAGCGTCATTGGACAGCAACGAGCAGTACTTC. Residues: CASSLASLDSNEQYF.

This chain connects TRBV6-4 to TRBJ1-2; D is undetermined. The CDR3 extends over 15 amino acids. Trimming took off 6 bases at V and 7 bases at J, with 21 bases between the two ends. CDR1 is MRHNA and CDR2 is SNTAGT in the germline V gene. The CDR3 loop reads CASSFPPLSRRGYTF. The CDR3 nucleotides are TGTGCCAGCAGCTTCCCTCCCCTGAGCAGGCGTGGCTACACCTTC.